This is a list of T cell receptor beta chains from one sample in a study of cytomegalovirus exposure and HLA in healthy donors. Clones were read by immunoSEQ multiplex PCR, and TCRdb kept only the in-frame ones, dropping some. The data contain about 210,000 clones, more than 75% of them seen just once; the ten biggest clones take up around 3.7%. Specimen: PBMCs. These TCRs come from a man aged 40-49 years in good health and CMV-seropositive. CDR3s include the opening cysteine and the closing phenylalanine or tryptophan. D genes are given only for firm matches. Only some rows state a clone size, as once, few, many or a class for expanded clones.

j_gene: TRBJ1-2
v_gene: TRBV5-1
abundance: NA
d_gene: NA
CDR3aa: CASSLVFGTGQGYTF
CDR3nt: TGCGCCAGCAGCTTGGTCTTCGGTACAGGGCAAGGCTACACCTTC

j_gene: TRBJ1-3
v_gene: TRBV4-1
abundance: NA
d_gene: NA
CDR3aa: CASSQSRAGAFSGNTIYF
CDR3nt: TGCGCCAGCAGCCAAAGTCGGGCAGGGGCTTTCTCTGGAAACACCATATATTTT

j_gene: TRBJ2-7
v_gene: TRBV11-2
abundance: NA
d_gene: NA
CDR3aa: CASSLRQDSNSYEQYF
CDR3nt: TGTGCCAGCAGCTTGCGACAGGACAGTAACTCCTACGAGCAGTACTTC

j_gene: TRBJ2-7
v_gene: TRBV6-1
abundance: NA
d_gene: TRBD1
CDR3aa: CASSGATGVPYEQYF
CDR3nt: TGTGCCAGCAGTGGGGCGACAGGGGTTCCCTACGAGCAGTACTTC

j_gene: TRBJ2-1
v_gene: TRBV19
abundance: NA
d_gene: NA
CDR3aa: CASSLRTYNEQFF
CDR3nt: TGTGCCAGTAGTCTCAGAACCTACAATGAGCAGTTCTTC

j_gene: TRBJ2-3
v_gene: TRBV5-5
abundance: few
d_gene: NA
CDR3aa: CASSVRPGSTDTQYF
CDR3nt: TGTGCCAGCAGCGTCCGGCCCGGGAGCACAGATACGCAGTATTTT

j_gene: TRBJ1-3
v_gene: TRBV7-8
abundance: NA
d_gene: NA
CDR3aa: CASSFGPSSGNTIYF
CDR3nt: TGTGCCAGCAGCTTTGGGCCGAGCTCTGGAAACACCATATATTTT

j_gene: TRBJ1-2
v_gene: TRBV7-9
abundance: NA
d_gene: TRBD1
CDR3aa: CASGKSPGQGVPGYGYTF
CDR3nt: TGTGCCAGCGGAAAAAGCCCGGGACAGGGGGTTCCAGGGTATGGCTACACCTTC

j_gene: TRBJ2-1
v_gene: TRBV13
abundance: NA
d_gene: TRBD2
CDR3aa: CASSYPPTSGRNNEQFF
CDR3nt: TGTGCCAGCAGCTACCCGCCGACTAGCGGGAGAAACAATGAGCAGTTCTTC

j_gene: TRBJ2-5
v_gene: TRBV5-6
abundance: NA
d_gene: NA
CDR3aa: CASSLLAPEGTQYF
CDR3nt: TGTGCCAGCAGCTTGCTGGCCCCCGAGGGGACCCAGTACTTC

j_gene: TRBJ2-2
v_gene: TRBV6-5
abundance: NA
d_gene: TRBD1
CDR3aa: CASRWQGAKTGELFF
CDR3nt: TGTGCCAGCAGATGGCAGGGGGCTAAGACCGGGGAGCTGTTTTTT

j_gene: TRBJ1-5
v_gene: TRBV5-1
abundance: NA
d_gene: TRBD1
CDR3aa: CASSESGTGTQPQHF
CDR3nt: TGCGCCAGCAGCGAATCCGGGACAGGGACTCAGCCCCAGCATTTT

j_gene: TRBJ1-6
v_gene: TRBV30
abundance: NA
d_gene: NA
CDR3aa: CAWTGERNSPLHF
CDR3nt: TGTGCCTGGACGGGAGAAAGGAATTCACCCCTCCACTTT

j_gene: TRBJ2-1
v_gene: TRBV5-1
abundance: NA
d_gene: NA
CDR3aa: CASSLGGTLDEQFF
CDR3nt: TGCGCCAGCAGCTTGGGTGGGACATTGGATGAGCAGTTCTTC

j_gene: TRBJ2-1
v_gene: TRBV30
abundance: NA
d_gene: NA
CDR3aa: CAWTGRRPYNEQFF
CDR3nt: TGTGCCTGGACGGGTAGGCGGCCCTACAATGAGCAGTTCTTC

j_gene: TRBJ2-5
v_gene: TRBV7-6
abundance: NA
d_gene: TRBD2
CDR3aa: CASSLGSGGPQETQYF
CDR3nt: TGTGCCAGCAGCTTAGGCAGCGGGGGCCCACAAGAGACCCAGTACTTC

j_gene: TRBJ2-1
v_gene: TRBV5-1
abundance: NA
d_gene: TRBD2
CDR3aa: CASSLVGGGNEQFF
CDR3nt: TGCGCCAGCAGCTTGGTTGGGGGGGGGAATGAGCAGTTCTTC

j_gene: TRBJ2-5
v_gene: TRBV5-1
abundance: NA
d_gene: TRBD2
CDR3aa: CASSLAAGGGETQYF
CDR3nt: TGCGCCAGCAGCTTGGCCGCCGGCGGGGGGGAGACCCAGTACTTC

j_gene: TRBJ2-1
v_gene: TRBV10-3
abundance: NA
d_gene: NA
CDR3aa: CAISVDYSYNEQFF
CDR3nt: TGTGCCATCAGTGTGGACTACTCCTACAATGAGCAGTTCTTC

j_gene: TRBJ2-1
v_gene: TRBV15
abundance: few
d_gene: TRBD1
CDR3aa: CATEGSDRERHNEQFF
CDR3nt: TGTGCCACAGAGGGGTCCGACAGGGAAAGGCACAATGAGCAGTTCTTC

j_gene: TRBJ2-2
v_gene: TRBV7-9
abundance: few
d_gene: NA
CDR3aa: CASRLTSSGELFF
CDR3nt: TGTGCCAGCAGACTGACTAGTTCCGGGGAGCTGTTTTTT

j_gene: TRBJ2-3
v_gene: TRBV14
abundance: NA
d_gene: TRBD2
CDR3aa: CASSQPTSGGHRDTQYF
CDR3nt: TGTGCCAGCAGCCAGCCGACTAGCGGGGGGCACCGAGATACGCAGTATTTT

j_gene: TRBJ2-2
v_gene: TRBV10-1
abundance: NA
d_gene: NA
CDR3aa: CASSGGKRGTGELFF
CDR3nt: TGCGCCAGCAGTGGAGGAAAGCGCGGGACCGGGGAGCTGTTTTTT

j_gene: TRBJ2-3
v_gene: TRBV6-1
abundance: NA
d_gene: NA
CDR3aa: CASRPTADTQYF
CDR3nt: TGTGCCAGCAGACCGACAGCAGATACGCAGTATTTT

j_gene: TRBJ2-7
v_gene: TRBV6-1
abundance: NA
d_gene: TRBD2
CDR3aa: CAIKGTSGGSYEQYF
CDR3nt: TGTGCCATCAAAGGGACTAGCGGGGGCTCCTACGAGCAGTACTTC

j_gene: TRBJ2-5
v_gene: TRBV7-2
abundance: few
d_gene: TRBD2
CDR3aa: CASSLVLTSGRARETQYF
CDR3nt: TGTGCCAGCAGCTTAGTTCTGACTAGCGGGAGGGCTAGGGAGACCCAGTACTTC

j_gene: TRBJ2-7
v_gene: TRBV5-1
abundance: once
d_gene: NA
CDR3aa: CASSFLAGLDSNEQYF
CDR3nt: TGCGCCAGCAGCTTTTTGGCGGGGCTCGATAGTAACGAGCAGTACTTC

j_gene: TRBJ1-4
v_gene: TRBV7-9
abundance: NA
d_gene: NA
CDR3aa: CASSLVAGEKLFF
CDR3nt: TGTGCCAGCAGCTTAGTGGCAGGAGAAAAACTGTTTTTT

j_gene: TRBJ1-3
v_gene: TRBV5-1
abundance: NA
d_gene: NA
CDR3aa: CASSLAPQGFSGNTIYF
CDR3nt: TGCGCCAGCAGCTTGGCCCCGCAGGGGTTCTCTGGAAACACCATATATTTT

j_gene: TRBJ1-2
v_gene: TRBV29-1
abundance: once
d_gene: NA
CDR3aa: CSVSQANYGYTF
CDR3nt: TGCAGCGTATCTCAGGCTAACTATGGCTACACCTTC

j_gene: TRBJ1-5
v_gene: TRBV6-6
abundance: once
d_gene: NA
CDR3aa: CASSYTVDTTQPQHF
CDR3nt: TGTGCCAGCAGTTACACCGTAGACACCACTCAGCCCCAGCATTTT

j_gene: TRBJ2-3
v_gene: TRBV7-9
abundance: NA
d_gene: NA
CDR3aa: CASSLDKDTQYF
CDR3nt: TGTGCCAGCAGCTTAGATAAAGATACGCAGTATTTT

j_gene: TRBJ1-5
v_gene: TRBV6-5
abundance: NA
d_gene: TRBD1
CDR3aa: CASSWGQGSNQPQHF
CDR3nt: TGTGCCAGCAGTTGGGGACAGGGGAGTAATCAGCCCCAGCATTTT

j_gene: TRBJ2-7
v_gene: TRBV18
abundance: NA
d_gene: TRBD1
CDR3aa: CASSSQTGGTYEQYF
CDR3nt: TGTGCCAGCTCTTCGCAGACAGGGGGTACCTACGAGCAGTACTTC

j_gene: TRBJ2-1
v_gene: TRBV6-1
abundance: NA
d_gene: TRBD2
CDR3aa: CASSEVLGGGRNEQFF
CDR3nt: TGTGCCAGCAGTGAAGTTTTAGGCGGGGGGCGCAATGAGCAGTTCTTC

j_gene: TRBJ1-6
v_gene: TRBV7-9
abundance: NA
d_gene: NA
CDR3aa: CASSSDTYNSPLHF
CDR3nt: TGTGCCAGCAGTTCCGACACTTATAATTCACCCCTCCACTTT

j_gene: TRBJ1-6
v_gene: TRBV5-1
abundance: NA
d_gene: NA
CDR3aa: CASSWAGGSPLHF
CDR3nt: TGCGCCAGCAGCTGGGCAGGTGGATCACCCCTCCACTTT

j_gene: TRBJ2-2
v_gene: TRBV9
abundance: few
d_gene: NA
CDR3aa: CASSAYTGELFF
CDR3nt: TGTGCCAGCAGCGCCTACACCGGGGAGCTGTTTTTT

j_gene: TRBJ1-2
v_gene: TRBV4-2
abundance: NA
d_gene: NA
CDR3aa: CASSQEEVGGYTF
CDR3nt: TGTGCCAGCAGCCAAGAAGAGGTCGGTGGCTACACCTTC

j_gene: TRBJ2-7
v_gene: TRBV29-1
abundance: NA
d_gene: TRBD1
CDR3aa: CSVEGQGAGYEQYF
CDR3nt: TGCAGCGTCGAGGGACAGGGGGCGGGATACGAGCAGTACTTC

j_gene: TRBJ2-2
v_gene: TRBV5-1
abundance: NA
d_gene: TRBD2
CDR3aa: CASSLMAGGYNGELFF
CDR3nt: TGCGCCAGCAGCTTGATGGCGGGAGGATATAACGGGGAGCTGTTTTTT

j_gene: TRBJ1-4
v_gene: TRBV11-3
abundance: NA
d_gene: NA
CDR3aa: CASSEGFGEKLFF
CDR3nt: TGTGCCAGTTCCGAGGGCTTCGGTGAAAAACTGTTTTTT